This T cell receptor beta chain derives from a study of T cell responses to AZD1222 COVID-19 vaccine. Overall study results and limits: Of spike-specific TCRs, nearly half reportedly target regions left unmutated in variants. The study found Spike-specific TCR breadth and depth rose after two AZD1222 doses.

Libraries were prepared by immunoSEQ multiplex PCR; TCRdb keeps only in-frame clonotypes and omits some of them. Among more than 85,000 clones listed, approximately 87% were seen once. To note about this clone: Its antigen is currently unknown.

The sequencing here drew on peripheral blood, taken on day 0 of AZD1222 vaccination. The sequence was obtained from an adult in good health.

The CDR3 spells CASSPNRGSEAFF. In DNA form, the CDR3 reads TGTGCCAGCAGCCCCAACAGGGGTTCTGAAGCTTTCTTT. The chain has TRBV3-1 (or the pseudogene TRBV3-2) and TRBJ1-1, with 7 bases that match TRBD1. Trimming cost V 4 bases and J 6 bases; bases outside gene matches: 5. The CDR3 is 13 residues long. The germline V gene encodes CDR1 LGHDT and CDR2 YNNKEL (reference sequence).